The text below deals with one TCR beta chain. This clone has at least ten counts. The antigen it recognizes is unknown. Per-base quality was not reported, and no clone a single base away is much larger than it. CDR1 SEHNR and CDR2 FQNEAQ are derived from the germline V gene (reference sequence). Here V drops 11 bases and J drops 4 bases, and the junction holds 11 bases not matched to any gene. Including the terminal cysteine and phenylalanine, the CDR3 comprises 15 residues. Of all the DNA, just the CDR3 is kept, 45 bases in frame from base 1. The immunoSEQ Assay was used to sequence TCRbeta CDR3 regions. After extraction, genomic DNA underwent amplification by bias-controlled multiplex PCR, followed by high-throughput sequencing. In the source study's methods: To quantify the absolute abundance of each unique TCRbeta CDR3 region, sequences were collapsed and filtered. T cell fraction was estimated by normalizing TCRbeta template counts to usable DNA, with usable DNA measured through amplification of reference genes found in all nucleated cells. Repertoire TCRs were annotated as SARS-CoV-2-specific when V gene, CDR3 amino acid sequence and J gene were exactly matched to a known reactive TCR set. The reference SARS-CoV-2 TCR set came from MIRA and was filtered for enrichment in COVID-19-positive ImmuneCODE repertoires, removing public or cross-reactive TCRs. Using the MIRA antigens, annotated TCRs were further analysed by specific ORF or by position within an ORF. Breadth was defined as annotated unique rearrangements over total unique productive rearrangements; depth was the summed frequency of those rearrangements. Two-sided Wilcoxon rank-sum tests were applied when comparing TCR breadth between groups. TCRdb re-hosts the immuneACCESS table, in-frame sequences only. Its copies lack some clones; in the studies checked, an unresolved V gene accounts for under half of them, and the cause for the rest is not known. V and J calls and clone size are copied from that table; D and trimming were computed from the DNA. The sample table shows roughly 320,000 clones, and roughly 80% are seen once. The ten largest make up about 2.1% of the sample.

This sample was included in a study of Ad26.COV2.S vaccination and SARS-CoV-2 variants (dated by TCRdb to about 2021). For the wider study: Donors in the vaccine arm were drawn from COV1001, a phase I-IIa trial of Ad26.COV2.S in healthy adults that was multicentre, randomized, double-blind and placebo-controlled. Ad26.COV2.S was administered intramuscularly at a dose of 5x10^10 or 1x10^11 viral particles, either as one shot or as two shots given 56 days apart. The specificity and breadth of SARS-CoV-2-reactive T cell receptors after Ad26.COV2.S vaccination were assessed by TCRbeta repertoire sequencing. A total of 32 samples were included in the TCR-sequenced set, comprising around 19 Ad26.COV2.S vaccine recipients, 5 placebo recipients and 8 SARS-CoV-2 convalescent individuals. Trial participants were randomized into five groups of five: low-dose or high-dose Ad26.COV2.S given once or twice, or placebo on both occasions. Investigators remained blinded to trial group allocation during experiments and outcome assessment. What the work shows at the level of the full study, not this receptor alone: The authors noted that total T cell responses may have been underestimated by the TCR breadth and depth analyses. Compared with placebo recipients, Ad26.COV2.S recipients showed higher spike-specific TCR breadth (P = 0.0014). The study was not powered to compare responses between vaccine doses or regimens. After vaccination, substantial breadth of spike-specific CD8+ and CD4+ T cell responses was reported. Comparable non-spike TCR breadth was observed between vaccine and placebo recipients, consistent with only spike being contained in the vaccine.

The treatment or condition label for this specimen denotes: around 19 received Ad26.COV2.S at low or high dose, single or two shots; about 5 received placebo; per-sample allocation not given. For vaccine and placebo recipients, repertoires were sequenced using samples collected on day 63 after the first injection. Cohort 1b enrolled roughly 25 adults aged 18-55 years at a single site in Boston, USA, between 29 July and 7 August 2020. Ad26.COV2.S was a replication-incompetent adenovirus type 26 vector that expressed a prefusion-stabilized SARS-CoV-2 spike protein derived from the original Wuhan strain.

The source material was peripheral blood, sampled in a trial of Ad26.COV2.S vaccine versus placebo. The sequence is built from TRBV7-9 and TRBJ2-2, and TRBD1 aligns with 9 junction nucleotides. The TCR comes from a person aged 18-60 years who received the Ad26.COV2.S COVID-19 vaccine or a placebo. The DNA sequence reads TGTGCCGGCCGCCCGGGACAGGGAAGCACCGGGGAGCTGTTTTTT. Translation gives CAGRPGQGSTGELFF.